The 15 T cell receptor beta chains below all came from one sample that was sequenced in a study of lymphopenia after photon versus proton radiotherapy. TCRdb's table, derived via immunoSEQ multiplex PCR, lists solely in-frame clones and lacks some. The sample carries 9,500 to 15,000 clones, roughly 90% recorded once. The source was peripheral blood, collected from a patient treated with proton-based radiotherapy. These receptors originate from a man aged 55 to 70 with pancreatic cancer.

The chain uses TRBV29-1 and TRBJ2-5, with TRBD2 matching over 7 bases. The CDR3 runs 13 residues. The V gene's germline CDR1 is SQVTM and CDR2 ANQGSEA. The ends lost 4 bases at V and 7 bases at J; junction bases unmatched: 9. CDR3 sequence (DNA): TGCAGCGTTGCTAGCGGCCCTCATGCGACCCAGTACTTC. As protein: CSVASGPHATQYF.

The chain carries TRBV7-8 and TRBJ1-3; 12 nucleotides line up with TRBD1. Germline values: CDR1 SGHVS, CDR2 FQNEAQ. This CDR3 region has 17 residues. With V trimmed by 5 bases and J by 2 bases, 7 bases remained unmatched. The CDR3 loop is CASSLGTGGATGNTIYF. CDR3 nucleotide sequence: TGTGCCAGCAGCCTCGGGACAGGGGGCGCAACTGGAAACACCATATATTTT.

V and J are TRBV29-1 and TRBJ1-1, with 10 bases identical to TRBD1. The CDR3 spans 13 residues. Looked up from germline, CDR1 is SQVTM and CDR2 is ANQGSEA. With V trimmed by 7 bases and J by 5 bases, 7 bases remained unmatched. CDR3 residues: CSATWTGGTEAFF. The CDR3 DNA is TGCAGCGCCACCTGGACAGGGGGGACTGAAGCTTTCTTT. Supplemented by reference TRBV29-1 and TRBJ1-1, the full variable domain reads SAVISQKPSRDICQRGTSLTIQCQVDSQVTMMFWYRQQPGQSLTLIATANQGSEATYESGFVIDKFPISRPNLTFSTLTVSNMSPEDSSIYLCSATWTGGTEAFFGQGTRLTVV.

The chain links TRBV7-2 to TRBJ2-2; 8 bases map to TRBD2. In germline, CDR1 is SGHTA, CDR2 FQGNSA. The CDR3 runs 15 residues. V lost 0 bases and J lost 5; bases outside the gene matches: 2. CDR3 amino acids: CASSLARGATGELFF. The CDR3 nucleotides are TGTGCCAGCAGCTTAGCGCGGGGGGCGACCGGGGAGCTGTTTTTT.

The chain couples TRBV21-1 to TRBJ1-5. TRBV21-1 is marked as a pseudogene. The CDR3 sequence is 11 residues long. The CDR3 DNA reads TGTGCCAGCAGTAACTGCCAGCCCCAGCATTTT. Amino acid sequence: CASSNCQPQHF.

The gene calls are TRBV12-5 and TRBJ1-1, with D maybe TRBD1 (5 bases). In germline, CDR1 is LGHNT, CDR2 FRNRAP. The CDR3 runs 17 residues. Trimming stripped 7 bases from V and 0 bases from J, with 21 bases between. CDR3 nucleotides: TGTGCTAGTGCCTCAACCCCGGGGGGGGTCATGAACACTGAAGCTTTCTTT. Protein product: CASASTPGGVMNTEAFF.

This clone was counted a few times. This sequence joins TRBV5-5 and TRBJ1-2, with D unresolved. There are 13 residues in the CDR3. V shed 0 bases and J shed 7 bases, with 10 bases lying between them. Germline CDR1 SGHKS, CDR2 YYEKEE (reference sequence). CDR3 coding DNA: TGTGCCAGCAGCTTGGATTCACACGCTGGCTACACCTTC. As protein: CASSLDSHAGYTF.

This clone was detected only a few times. This chain connects TRBV28 to TRBJ2-7; D may be TRBD2 (5 bases). This CDR3 has 12 residues. Germline V gives CDR1 MDHEN, CDR2 SYDVKM. Trimming shortened V by 6 bases and J by 7 bases, and 13 bases separated the two germline ends. The CDR3 loop reads CASSQRDWEQYF. CDR3 bases: TGTGCCAGCAGCCAGAGGGATTGGGAGCAGTACTTC.

The chain joins TRBV19 to TRBJ2-7; 7 bases are a match to TRBD1. Looked up from germline, CDR1 is LNHDA and CDR2 is SQIVND (reference sequence). The V gene end was trimmed by 5 bases and the J gene end by 3 bases; junction bases not matched to a gene: 13. This CDR3 has 16 residues. CDR3 region: CASSAGLGQMYYEQYF. CDR3 DNA: TGTGCCAGTAGTGCCGGTTTGGGACAGATGTACTACGAGCAGTACTTC. The variable domain in full, with the rest retrieved from reference TRBV19 and TRBJ2-7, is DGGITQSPKYLFRKEGQNVTLSCEQNLNHDAMYWYRQDPGQGLRLIYYSQIVNDFQKGDIAEGYSVSREKKESFPLTVTSAQKNPTAFYLCASSAGLGQMYYEQYFGPGTRLTVT.

The CDR3 DNA sequence: TGTGCCAGCAGGAGGACAGGGCACACAGATACGCAGTATTTT. Protein sequence: CASRRTGHTDTQYF. This chain joins TRBV5-4 and TRBJ2-3; the match to TRBD1 covers 8 bases. CDR1 is SGHNT, CDR2 YYREEE, per germline (reference sequence). Trimming took 5 bases from V and 2 from J; bases not matched to a gene: 4. CDR3 size: 14 residues.

The J gene is TRBJ1-5, the V gene TRBV5-4; TRBD1 agrees at 9 bases. V dropped 3 bases and J dropped 4; count of bases not matched to a gene: 5. There are 15 residues in the CDR3. Germline CDR1 reads SGHNT; CDR2 reads YYREEE (reference sequence). The CDR3 protein is CASSSGTGKNQPQHF. CDR3 DNA: TGTGCCAGCAGCTCGGGGACAGGGAAAAATCAGCCCCAGCATTTT.

About this clone itself: The sample holds other DNA sequences that translate to the same CDR3. This sequence joins TRBV4-1 and TRBJ2-7; 8 bases line up with TRBD2. V gave up 1 base and J gave up 3 bases; unmatched junction bases: 8. From germline, CDR1 is MGHRA and CDR2 YSYEKL. The length of the CDR3 is 16 residues. The DNA of the CDR3 is TGCGCCAGCAGCCAAGGAGGAATAGCGGGGCTCTACGAGCAGTACTTC. Translating it yields CASSQGGIAGLYEQYF.

V is TRBV29-1 and J is TRBJ2-7, with D unresolved. This CDR3 comprises 11 residues. V was cut by 6 bases and J by 1 base, with 7 bases left in between. Germline values: CDR1 SQVTM, CDR2 ANQGSEA. CDR3 amino acids: CSVGKSYEQYF. CDR3 bases: TGCAGCGTGGGCAAGTCCTACGAGCAGTACTTC.

The rearrangement joins TRBV18 to TRBJ2-7; 9 bases fit TRBD1. The CDR3 runs to 16 residues. V dropped 4 bases and J dropped 4; count of bases not matched to a gene: 11. The germline V gene encodes CDR1 KGHSH and CDR2 LQKENI. In DNA, the CDR3 is TGTGCCAGCTCACGCGCCGGACAGGGGCCTAATTACGAGCAGTACTTC. Protein sequence: CASSRAGQGPNYEQYF.

The J gene is TRBJ1-5, the V gene TRBV19; 8 nucleotides agree with TRBD1. The CDR3 consists of 12 residues. The V gene's germline CDR1 is LNHDA and CDR2 SQIVND (reference sequence). V was pared by 5 bases and J by 14 bases, with 8 bases of the junction left unmatched. CDR3 sequence: CASSERTGMKHF. DNA of the CDR3: TGTGCCAGTAGTGAACGGACAGGGATGAAGCATTTT.